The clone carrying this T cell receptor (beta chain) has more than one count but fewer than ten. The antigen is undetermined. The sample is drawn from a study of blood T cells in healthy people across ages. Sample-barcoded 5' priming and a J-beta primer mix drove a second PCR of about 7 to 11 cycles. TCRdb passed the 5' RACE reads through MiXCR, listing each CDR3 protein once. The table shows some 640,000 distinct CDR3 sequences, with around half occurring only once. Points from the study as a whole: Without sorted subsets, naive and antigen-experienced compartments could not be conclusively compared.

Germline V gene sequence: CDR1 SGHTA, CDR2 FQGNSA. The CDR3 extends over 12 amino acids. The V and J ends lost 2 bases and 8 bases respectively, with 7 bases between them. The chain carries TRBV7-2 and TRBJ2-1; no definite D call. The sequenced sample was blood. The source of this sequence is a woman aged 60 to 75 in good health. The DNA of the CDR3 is TGTGCCAGCAGCTTATATCGGTATGAGCAGTTCTTC. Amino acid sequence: CASSLYRYEQFF.